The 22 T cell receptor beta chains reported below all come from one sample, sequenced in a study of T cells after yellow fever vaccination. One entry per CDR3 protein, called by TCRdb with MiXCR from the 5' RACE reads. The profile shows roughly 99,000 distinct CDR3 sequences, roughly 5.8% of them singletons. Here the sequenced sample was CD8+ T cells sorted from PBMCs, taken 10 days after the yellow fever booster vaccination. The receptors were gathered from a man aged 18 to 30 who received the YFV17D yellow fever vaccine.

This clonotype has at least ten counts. This CDR3 reads CASSQLAGLPSSGNTIYF. In DNA form, the CDR3 reads TGTGCCAGCAGCCAACTGGCCGGACTACCAAGCTCTGGAAACACCATATATTTT. This chain joins TRBV7-6 and TRBJ1-3; D not certain. CDR1 and CDR2 (germline): SGHVS, FNYEAQ. Trimming stripped 5 bases from V and 0 bases from J, with 20 bases between. The CDR3 totals 18 residues.

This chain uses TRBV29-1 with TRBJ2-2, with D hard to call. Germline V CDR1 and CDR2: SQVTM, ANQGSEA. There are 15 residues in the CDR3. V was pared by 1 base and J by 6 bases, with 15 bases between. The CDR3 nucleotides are TGCAGCGTTGAAGTGGGGTCAGTTAATTCCGGGGAGCTGTTTTTT. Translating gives CSVEVGSVNSGELFF.

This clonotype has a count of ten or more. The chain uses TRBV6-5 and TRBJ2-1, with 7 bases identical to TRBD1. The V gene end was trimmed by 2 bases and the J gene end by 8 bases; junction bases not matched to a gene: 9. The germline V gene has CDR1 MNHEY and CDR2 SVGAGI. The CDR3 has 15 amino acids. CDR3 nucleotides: TGTGCCAGCAGTTACCGCCGACAGGGCGGAGATGAGCAGTTCTTC. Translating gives CASSYRRQGGDEQFF.

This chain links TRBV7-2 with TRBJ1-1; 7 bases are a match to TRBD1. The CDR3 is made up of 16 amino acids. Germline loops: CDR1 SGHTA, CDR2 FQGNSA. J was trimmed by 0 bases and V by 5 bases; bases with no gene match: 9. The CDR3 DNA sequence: TGTGCCAGCAGCCAACGACAGGGCGGGGTGAACACTGAAGCTTTCTTT. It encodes CASSQRQGGVNTEAFF. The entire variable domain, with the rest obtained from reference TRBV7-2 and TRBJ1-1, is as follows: GAGVSQSPSNKVTEKGKDVELRCDPISGHTALYWYRQSLGQGLEFLIYFQGNSAPDKSGLPSDRFSAERTGGSVSTLTIQRTQQEDSAVYLCASSQRQGGVNTEAFFGQGTRLTVV.

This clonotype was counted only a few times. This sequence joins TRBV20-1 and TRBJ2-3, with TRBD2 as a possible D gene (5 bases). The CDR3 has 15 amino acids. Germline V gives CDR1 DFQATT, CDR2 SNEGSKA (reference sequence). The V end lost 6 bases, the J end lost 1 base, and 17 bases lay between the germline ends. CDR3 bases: TGCAGTGCCCGTATATTTGAGGGCGGCACAGATACGCAGTATTTT. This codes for CSARIFEGGTDTQYF.

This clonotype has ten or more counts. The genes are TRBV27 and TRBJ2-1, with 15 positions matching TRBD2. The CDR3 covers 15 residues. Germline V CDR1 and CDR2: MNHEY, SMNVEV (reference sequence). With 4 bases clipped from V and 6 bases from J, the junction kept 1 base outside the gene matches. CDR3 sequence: CASSWTSGGANEQFF. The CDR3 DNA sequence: TGTGCCAGCAGTTGGACTAGCGGGGGGGCCAATGAGCAGTTCTTC.

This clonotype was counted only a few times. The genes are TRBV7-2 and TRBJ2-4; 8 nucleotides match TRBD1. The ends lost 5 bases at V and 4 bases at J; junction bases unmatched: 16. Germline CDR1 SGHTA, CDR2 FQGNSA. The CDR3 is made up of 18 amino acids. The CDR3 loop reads CASSPGQARLEIKNIQYF. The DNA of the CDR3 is TGTGCCAGCAGCCCGGGACAGGCGCGCCTAGAGATAAAAAACATTCAGTACTTC.

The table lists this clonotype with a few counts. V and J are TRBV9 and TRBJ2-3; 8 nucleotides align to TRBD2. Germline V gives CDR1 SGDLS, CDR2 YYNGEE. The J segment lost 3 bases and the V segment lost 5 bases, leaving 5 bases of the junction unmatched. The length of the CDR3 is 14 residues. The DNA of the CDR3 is TGTGCCAGCAGGCGGGGGGTGGCTACAGATACGCAGTATTTT. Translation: CASRRGVATDTQYF.

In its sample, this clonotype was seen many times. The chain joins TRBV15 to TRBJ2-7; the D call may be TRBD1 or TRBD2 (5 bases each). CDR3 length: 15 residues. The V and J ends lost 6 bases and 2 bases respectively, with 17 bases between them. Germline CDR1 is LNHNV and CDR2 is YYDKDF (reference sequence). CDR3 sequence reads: CATSLDAGTPYEQYF. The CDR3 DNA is TGTGCCACCAGTTTAGACGCTGGGACGCCCTACGAGCAGTACTTC. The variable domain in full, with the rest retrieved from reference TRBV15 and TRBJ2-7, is DAMVIQNPRYQVTQFGKPVTLSCSQTLNHNVMYWYQQKSSQAPKLLFHYYDKDFNNEADTPDNFQSRRPNTSFCFLDIRSPGLGDTAMYLCATSLDAGTPYEQYFGPGTRLTVT.

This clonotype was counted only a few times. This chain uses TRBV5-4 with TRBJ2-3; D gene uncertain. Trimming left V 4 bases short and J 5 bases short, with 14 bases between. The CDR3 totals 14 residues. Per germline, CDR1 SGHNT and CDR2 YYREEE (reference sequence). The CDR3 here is CASSKTLAQDTQYF. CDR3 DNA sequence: TGTGCCAGCAGCAAAACCTTGGCCCAAGATACGCAGTATTTT. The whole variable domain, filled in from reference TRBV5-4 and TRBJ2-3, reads ETGVTQSPTHLIKTRGQQVTLRCSSQSGHNTVSWYQQALGQGPQFIFQYYREEENGRGNFPPRFSGLQFPNYSSELNVNALELDDSALYLCASSKTLAQDTQYFGPGTRLTVL.

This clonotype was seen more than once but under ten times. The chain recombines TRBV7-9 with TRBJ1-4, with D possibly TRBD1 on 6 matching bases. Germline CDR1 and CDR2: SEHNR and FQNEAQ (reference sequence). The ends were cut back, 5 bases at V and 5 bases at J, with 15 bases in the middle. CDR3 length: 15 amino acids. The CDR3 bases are TGTGCCAGCAGCCAAACAGGGAATTGGAATGAAAAACTGTTTTTT. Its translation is CASSQTGNWNEKLFF.

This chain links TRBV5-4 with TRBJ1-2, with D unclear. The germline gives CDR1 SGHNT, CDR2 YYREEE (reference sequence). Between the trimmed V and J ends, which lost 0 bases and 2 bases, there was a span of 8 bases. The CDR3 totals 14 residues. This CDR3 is CASSLAAENYGYTF. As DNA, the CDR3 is TGTGCCAGCAGCTTGGCAGCGGAGAACTATGGCTACACCTTC.

In nucleotides, the CDR3 is TGCAGCGTTGAAGATCCACAGGGGGCCCACTATGGCTACACCTTC. Amino acids: CSVEDPQGAHYGYTF. V and J are TRBV29-1 and TRBJ1-2; 9 nucleotides align to TRBD1. The ends lost 0 bases at V and 3 bases at J; junction bases unmatched: 5. This CDR3 is built from 15 residues. Germline V gene data show CDR1 as SQVTM and CDR2 as ANQGSEA.

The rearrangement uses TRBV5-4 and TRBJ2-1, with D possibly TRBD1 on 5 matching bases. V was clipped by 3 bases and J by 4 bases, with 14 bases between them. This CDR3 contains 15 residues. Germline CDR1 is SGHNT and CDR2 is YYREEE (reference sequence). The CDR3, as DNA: TGTGCCAGCAGCTCAGGGTTTCTGGGATACAATGAGCAGTTCTTC. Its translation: CASSSGFLGYNEQFF.

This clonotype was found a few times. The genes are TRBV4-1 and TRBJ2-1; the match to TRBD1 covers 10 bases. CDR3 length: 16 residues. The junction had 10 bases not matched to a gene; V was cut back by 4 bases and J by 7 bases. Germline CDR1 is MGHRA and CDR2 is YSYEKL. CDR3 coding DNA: TGCGCCAGCAGCCCCCGCGACAGGGGGCTTGGGAATGAGCAGTTCTTC. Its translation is CASSPRDRGLGNEQFF.

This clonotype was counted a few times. CDR3 nucleotides: TGTGCCAGCAGCTTTGGGACCGCGAAGCAGTACGTC. Translating it yields CASSFGTAKQYV. The chain employs TRBV5-6 and TRBJ2-7; either TRBD1 or TRBD2 may supply D (5 bases each). The CDR3 has 12 residues. V dropped 2 bases and J dropped 8 bases, with 11 bases sitting between them. The germline CDR1 and CDR2 sequences are SGHDT and YYEEEE.

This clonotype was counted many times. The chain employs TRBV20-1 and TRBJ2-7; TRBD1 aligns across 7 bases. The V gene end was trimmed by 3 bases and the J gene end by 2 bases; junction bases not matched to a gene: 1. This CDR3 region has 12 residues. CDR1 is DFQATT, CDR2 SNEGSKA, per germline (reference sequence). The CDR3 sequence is CSARTGTYEQYF. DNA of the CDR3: TGCAGTGCTAGGACAGGGACCTACGAGCAGTACTTC.

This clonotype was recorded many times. DNA for the CDR3: TGTGCCAGCAGTTACAACCCAGCGGGTTTTTCCTACGAGCAGTACTTC. It translates to CASSYNPAGFSYEQYF. The genes are TRBV6-2 or TRBV6-3 and TRBJ2-7, with D maybe TRBD2 (6 bases). The germline V gene encodes CDR1 MNHEY and CDR2 SVGEGT. The V and J ends lost 2 bases and 1 base respectively, with 15 bases between them. The CDR3 sequence is 16 residues long.

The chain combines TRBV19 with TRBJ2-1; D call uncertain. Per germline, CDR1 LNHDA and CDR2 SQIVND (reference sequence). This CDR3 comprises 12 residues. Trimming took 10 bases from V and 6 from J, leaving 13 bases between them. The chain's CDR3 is CAIGINANEQFF. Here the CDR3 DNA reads TGTGCCATAGGCATTAATGCCAATGAGCAGTTCTTC.

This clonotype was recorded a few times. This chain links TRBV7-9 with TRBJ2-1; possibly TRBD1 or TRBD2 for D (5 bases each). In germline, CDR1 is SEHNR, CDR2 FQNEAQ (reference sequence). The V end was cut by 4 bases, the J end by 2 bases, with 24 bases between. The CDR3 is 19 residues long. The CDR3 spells CASSSAIAGYSRAYNEQFF. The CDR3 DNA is TGTGCCAGCAGCTCCGCAATCGCGGGCTACTCCAGGGCCTACAATGAGCAGTTCTTC.

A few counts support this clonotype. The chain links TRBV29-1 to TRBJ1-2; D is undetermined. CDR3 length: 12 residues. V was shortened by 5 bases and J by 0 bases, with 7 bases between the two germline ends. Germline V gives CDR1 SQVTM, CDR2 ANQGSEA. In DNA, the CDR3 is TGCAGCGTTAGCGGCCCTAACTATGGCTACACCTTC. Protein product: CSVSGPNYGYTF.

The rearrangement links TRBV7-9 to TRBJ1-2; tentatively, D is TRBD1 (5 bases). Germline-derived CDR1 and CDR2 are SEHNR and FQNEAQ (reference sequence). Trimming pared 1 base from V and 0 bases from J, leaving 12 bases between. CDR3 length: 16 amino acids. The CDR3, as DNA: TGTGCCAGCAGCTTAGACACAGGCCCTGCTAACTATGGCTACACCTTC. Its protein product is CASSLDTGPANYGYTF.